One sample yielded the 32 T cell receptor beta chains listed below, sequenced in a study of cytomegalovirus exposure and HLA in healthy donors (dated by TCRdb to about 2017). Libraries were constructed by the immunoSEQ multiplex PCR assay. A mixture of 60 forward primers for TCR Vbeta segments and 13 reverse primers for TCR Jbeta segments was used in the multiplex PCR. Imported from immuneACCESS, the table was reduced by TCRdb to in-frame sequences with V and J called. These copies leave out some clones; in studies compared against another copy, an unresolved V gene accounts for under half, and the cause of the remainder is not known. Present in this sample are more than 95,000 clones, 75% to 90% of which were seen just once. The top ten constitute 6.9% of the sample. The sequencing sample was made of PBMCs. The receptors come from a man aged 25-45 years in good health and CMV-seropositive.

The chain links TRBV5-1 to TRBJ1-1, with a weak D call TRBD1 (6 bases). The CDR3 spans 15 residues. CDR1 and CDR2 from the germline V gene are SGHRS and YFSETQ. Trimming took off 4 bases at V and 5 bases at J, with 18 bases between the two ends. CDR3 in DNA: TGCGCCAGCAGCCCCTCAACAGGGTACTCTACTGAAGCTTTCTTT. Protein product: CASSPSTGYSTEAFF.

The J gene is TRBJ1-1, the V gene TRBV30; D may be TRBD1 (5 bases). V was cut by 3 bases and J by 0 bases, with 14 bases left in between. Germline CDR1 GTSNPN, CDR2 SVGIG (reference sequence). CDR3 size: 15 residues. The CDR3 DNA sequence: TGTGCCTGGAGCCGCCCGGTACAGGTGAACACTGAAGCTTTCTTT. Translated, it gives CAWSRPVQVNTEAFF.

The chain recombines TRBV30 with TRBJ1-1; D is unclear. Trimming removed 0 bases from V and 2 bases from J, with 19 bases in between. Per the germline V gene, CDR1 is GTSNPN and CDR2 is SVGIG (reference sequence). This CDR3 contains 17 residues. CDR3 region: CAWSVWRGSWRNTEAFF. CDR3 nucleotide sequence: TGTGCCTGGAGTGTATGGCGAGGAAGTTGGAGAAACACTGAAGCTTTCTTT.

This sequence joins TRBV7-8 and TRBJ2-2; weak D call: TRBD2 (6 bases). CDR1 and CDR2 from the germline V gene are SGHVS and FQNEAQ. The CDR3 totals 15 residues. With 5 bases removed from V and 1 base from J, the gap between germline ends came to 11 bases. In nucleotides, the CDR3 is TGTGCCAGCAGCGCAATGGGACTGAACACCGGGGAGCTGTTTTTT. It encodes CASSAMGLNTGELFF. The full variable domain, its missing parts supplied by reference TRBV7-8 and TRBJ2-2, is GAGVSQSPRYKVAKRGQDVALRCDPISGHVSLFWYQQALGQGPEFLTYFQNEAQLDKSGLPSDRFFAERPEGSVSTLKIQRTQQEDSAVYLCASSAMGLNTGELFFGEGSRLTVL.

The CDR3 coding sequence is TGTGCCAGTTCTAACATAGCCGAGACCCAGTACTTC. This encodes CASSNIAETQYF. This chain connects TRBV2 to TRBJ2-5, with unresolved D. CDR1 and CDR2 from the germline V gene are SNHLY and FYNNEI. V was cut by 9 bases and J by 5 bases, with 13 bases left in between. The CDR3 is 12 amino acids.

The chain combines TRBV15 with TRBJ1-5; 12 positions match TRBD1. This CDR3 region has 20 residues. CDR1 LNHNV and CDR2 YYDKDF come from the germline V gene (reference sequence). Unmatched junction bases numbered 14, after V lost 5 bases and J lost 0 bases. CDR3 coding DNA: TGTGCCACCAGCTCCCCACCCGGGACAGGGGGCTGGGGTAGCAATCAGCCCCAGCATTTT. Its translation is CATSSPPGTGGWGSNQPQHF.

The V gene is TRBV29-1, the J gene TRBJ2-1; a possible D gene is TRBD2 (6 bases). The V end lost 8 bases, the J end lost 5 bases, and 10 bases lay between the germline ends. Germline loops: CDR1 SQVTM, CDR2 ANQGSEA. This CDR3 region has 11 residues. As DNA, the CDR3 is TGCAGCACTACGGGGGACAATGAGCAGTTCTTC. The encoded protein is CSTTGDNEQFF.

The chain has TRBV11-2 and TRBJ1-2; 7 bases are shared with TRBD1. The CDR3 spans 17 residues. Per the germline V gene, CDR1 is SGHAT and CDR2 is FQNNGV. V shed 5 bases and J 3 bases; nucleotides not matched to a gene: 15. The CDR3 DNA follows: TGTGCCAGCAGCCACCTACGATTCCGACAGGGTGACTATGGCTACACCTTC. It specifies CASSHLRFRQGDYGYTF.

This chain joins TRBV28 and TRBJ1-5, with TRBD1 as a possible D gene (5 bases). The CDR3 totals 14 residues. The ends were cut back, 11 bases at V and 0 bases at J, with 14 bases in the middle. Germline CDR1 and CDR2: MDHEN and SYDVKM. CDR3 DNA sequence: TGTGCCTGTGGGGGGGGGTATAGCAATCAGCCCCAGCATTTT. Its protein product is CACGGGYSNQPQHF.

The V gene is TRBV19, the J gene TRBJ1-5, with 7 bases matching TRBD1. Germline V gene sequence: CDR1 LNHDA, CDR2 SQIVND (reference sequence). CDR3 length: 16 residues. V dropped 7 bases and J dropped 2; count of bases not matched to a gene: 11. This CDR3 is CASTLGGGAGNQPQHF. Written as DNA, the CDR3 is TGTGCCAGTACCCTCGGAGGGGGCGCAGGCAATCAGCCCCAGCATTTT.

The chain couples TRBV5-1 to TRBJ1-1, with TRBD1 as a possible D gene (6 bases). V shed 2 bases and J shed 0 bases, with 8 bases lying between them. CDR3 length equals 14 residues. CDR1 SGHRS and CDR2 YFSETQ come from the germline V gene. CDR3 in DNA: TGCGCCAGCAGCTTCAGGGACATGAACACTGAAGCTTTCTTT. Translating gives CASSFRDMNTEAFF.

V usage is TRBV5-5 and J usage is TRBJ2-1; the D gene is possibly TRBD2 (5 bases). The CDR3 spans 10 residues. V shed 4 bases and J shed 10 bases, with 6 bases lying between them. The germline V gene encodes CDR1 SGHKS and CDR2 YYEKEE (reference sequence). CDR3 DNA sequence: TGTGCCAGCAGCCGAGGGGAGCAGTTCTTC. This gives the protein CASSRGEQFF.

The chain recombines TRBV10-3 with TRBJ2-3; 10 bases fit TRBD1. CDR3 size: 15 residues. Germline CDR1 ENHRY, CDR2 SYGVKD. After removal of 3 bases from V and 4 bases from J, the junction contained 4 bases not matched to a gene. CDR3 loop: CAISDDRGRPDTQYF. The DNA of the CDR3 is TGTGCCATCAGTGACGACAGGGGGCGCCCAGATACGCAGTATTTT.

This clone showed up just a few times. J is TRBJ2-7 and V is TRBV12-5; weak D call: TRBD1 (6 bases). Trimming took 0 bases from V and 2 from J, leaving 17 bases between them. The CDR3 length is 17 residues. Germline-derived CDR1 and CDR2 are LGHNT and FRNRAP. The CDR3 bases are TGTGCTAGTGGTTTGGTACGTTCTGGGGGCGGAACCTACGAGCAGTACTTC. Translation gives CASGLVRSGGGTYEQYF.

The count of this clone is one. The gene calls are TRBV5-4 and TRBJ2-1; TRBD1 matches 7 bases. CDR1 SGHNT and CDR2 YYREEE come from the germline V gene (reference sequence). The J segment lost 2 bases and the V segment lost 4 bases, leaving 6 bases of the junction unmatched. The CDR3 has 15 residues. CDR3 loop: CASSRDREPYNEQFF. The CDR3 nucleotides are TGTGCCAGCAGCCGCGACAGGGAACCCTACAATGAGCAGTTCTTC.

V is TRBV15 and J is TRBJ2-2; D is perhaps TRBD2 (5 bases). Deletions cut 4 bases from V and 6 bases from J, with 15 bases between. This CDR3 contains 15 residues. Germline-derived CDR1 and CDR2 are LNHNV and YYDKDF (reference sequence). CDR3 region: CATSTPREGAGELFF. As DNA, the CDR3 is TGTGCCACCAGCACTCCCCGAGAGGGTGCCGGGGAGCTGTTTTTT.

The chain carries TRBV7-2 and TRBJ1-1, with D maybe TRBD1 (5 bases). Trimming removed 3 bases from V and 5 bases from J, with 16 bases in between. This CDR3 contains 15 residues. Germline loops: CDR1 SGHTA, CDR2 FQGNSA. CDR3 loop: CASSFFTYRPTEAFF. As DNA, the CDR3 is TGTGCCAGCAGCTTTTTCACTTACAGGCCTACTGAAGCTTTCTTT.

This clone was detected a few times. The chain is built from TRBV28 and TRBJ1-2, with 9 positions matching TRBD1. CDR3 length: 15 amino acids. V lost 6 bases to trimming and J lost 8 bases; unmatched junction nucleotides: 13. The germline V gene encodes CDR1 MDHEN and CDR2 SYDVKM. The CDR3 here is CASSTRTGAFGGYTF. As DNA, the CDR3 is TGTGCCAGCAGCACAAGGACAGGGGCGTTCGGGGGCTACACCTTC.

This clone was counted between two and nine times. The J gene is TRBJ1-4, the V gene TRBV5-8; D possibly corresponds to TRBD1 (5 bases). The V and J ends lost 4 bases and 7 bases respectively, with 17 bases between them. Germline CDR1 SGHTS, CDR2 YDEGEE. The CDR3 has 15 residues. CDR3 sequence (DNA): TGTGCCAGCAGCACCCCGGACATCGGCCGTGAAAAACTGTTTTTT. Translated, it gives CASSTPDIGREKLFF.

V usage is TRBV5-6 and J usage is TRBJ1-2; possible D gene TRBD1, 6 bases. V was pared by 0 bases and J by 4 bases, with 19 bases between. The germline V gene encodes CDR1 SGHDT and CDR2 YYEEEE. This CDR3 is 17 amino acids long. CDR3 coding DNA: TGTGCCAGCAGCTTGGAGGGGTATGGGGGGGCCGCCTATGGCTACACCTTC. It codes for CASSLEGYGGAAYGYTF.

CDR3 residues: CAISISRTSGGDALRTDTQYF. In nucleotides, the CDR3 is TGTGCCATCAGCATCTCGAGGACTAGCGGGGGTGACGCCCTTCGCACAGATACGCAGTATTTT. V and J are TRBV10-3 and TRBJ2-3; TRBD2 matches at 13 bases. The germline CDR1 and CDR2 sequences are ENHRY and SYGVKD. The CDR3 contains 21 residues. V dropped 6 bases and J dropped 1; count of bases not matched to a gene: 19.

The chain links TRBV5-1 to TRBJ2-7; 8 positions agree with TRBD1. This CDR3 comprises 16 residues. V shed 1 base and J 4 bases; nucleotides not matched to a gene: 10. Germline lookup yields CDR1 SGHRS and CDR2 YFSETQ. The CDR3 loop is CASSLLQGALIYEQYF. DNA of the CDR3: TGCGCCAGCAGCTTGTTGCAGGGGGCGTTGATATACGAGCAGTACTTC.

CDR3 region: CASSIDMGSPLHF. The CDR3 DNA sequence: TGTGCCAGCAGCATCGACATGGGTTCACCCCTCCACTTT. V gene TRBV7-9 combines with J gene TRBJ1-6; D is unresolved. V was pared by 5 bases and J by 9 bases, with 11 bases between. Germline V gene lookup returns CDR1 SEHNR and CDR2 FQNEAQ (reference sequence). The CDR3 runs to 13 residues.

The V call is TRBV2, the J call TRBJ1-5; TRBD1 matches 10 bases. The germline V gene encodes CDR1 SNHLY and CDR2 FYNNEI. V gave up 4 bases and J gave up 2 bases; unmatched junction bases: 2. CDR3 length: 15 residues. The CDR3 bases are TGTGCCAGCAGTGGGACAGGGGGGGGCAATCAGCCCCAGCATTTT. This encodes CASSGTGGGNQPQHF.

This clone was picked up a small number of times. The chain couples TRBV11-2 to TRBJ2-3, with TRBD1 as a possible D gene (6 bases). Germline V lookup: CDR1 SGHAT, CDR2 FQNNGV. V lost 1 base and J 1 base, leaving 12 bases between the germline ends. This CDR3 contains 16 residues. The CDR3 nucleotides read TGTGCCAGCAGCTTAGGGTGGCCAGGGGGCACAGATACGCAGTATTTT. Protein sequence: CASSLGWPGGTDTQYF.

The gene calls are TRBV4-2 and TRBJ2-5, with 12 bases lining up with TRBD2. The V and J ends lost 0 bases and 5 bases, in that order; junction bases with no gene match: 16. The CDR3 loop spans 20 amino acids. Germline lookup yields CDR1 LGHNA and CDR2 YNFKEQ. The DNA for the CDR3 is TGTGCCAGCAGCCAAGAAGGCGGACGGCTAGCGGGGGGGCCCGGCGAGACCCAGTACTTC. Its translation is CASSQEGGRLAGGPGETQYF.

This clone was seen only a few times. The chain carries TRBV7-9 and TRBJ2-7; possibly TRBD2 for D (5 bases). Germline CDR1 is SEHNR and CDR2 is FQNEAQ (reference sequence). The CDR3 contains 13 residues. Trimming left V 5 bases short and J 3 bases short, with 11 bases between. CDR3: CASSDRGLYEQYF. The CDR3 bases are TGTGCCAGCAGCGATAGAGGACTCTACGAGCAGTACTTC.

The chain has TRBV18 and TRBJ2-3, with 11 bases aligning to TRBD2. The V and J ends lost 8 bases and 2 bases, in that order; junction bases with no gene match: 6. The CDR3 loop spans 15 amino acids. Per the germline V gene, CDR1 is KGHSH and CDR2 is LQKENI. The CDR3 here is CASPPLAGVTDTQYF. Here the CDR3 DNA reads TGTGCCAGCCCTCCACTAGCGGGGGTCACAGATACGCAGTATTTT. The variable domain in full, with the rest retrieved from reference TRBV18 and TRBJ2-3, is NAGVMQNPRHLVRRRGQEARLRCSPMKGHSHVYWYRQLPEEGLKFMVYLQKENIIDESGMPKERFSAEFPKEGPSILRIQQVVRGDSAAYFCASPPLAGVTDTQYFGPGTRLTVL.

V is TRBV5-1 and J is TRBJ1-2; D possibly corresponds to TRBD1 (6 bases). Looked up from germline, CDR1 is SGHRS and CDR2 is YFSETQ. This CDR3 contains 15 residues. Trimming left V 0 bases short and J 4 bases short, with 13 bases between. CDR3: CASSLARGRGYGYTF. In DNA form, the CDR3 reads TGCGCCAGCAGCTTGGCGCGGGGGCGCGGCTATGGCTACACCTTC.

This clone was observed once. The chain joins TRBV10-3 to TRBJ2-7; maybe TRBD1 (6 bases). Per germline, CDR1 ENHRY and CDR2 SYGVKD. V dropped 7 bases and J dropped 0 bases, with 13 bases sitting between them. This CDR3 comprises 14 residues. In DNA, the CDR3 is TGTGCCATCACTCGGGACACGAGCTCCTACGAGCAGTACTTC. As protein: CAITRDTSSYEQYF.

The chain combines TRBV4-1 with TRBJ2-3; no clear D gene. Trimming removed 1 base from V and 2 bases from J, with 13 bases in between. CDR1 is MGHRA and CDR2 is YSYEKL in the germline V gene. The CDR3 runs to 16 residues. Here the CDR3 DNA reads TGCGCCAGCAGCCAAGTAAACCTGGTCTACACAGATACGCAGTATTTT. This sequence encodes CASSQVNLVYTDTQYF.

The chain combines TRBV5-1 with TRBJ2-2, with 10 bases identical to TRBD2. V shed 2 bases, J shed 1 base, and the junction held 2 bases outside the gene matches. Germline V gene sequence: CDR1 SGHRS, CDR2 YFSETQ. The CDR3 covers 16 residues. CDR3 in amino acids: CASSFSGGVNTGELFF. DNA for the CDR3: TGCGCCAGCAGCTTCAGCGGGGGGGTGAACACCGGGGAGCTGTTTTTT.